The next 30 T cell receptor beta chains were all read from a single sample in a study of long-term antiretroviral therapy in people with HIV. Researchers report immunoSEQ v3.0 was run at survey level. Only in-frame clones appear in the TCRdb table, and some are missing; sequencing was by immunoSEQ multiplex PCR. The sample records almost 35,000 clones, 85% to 95% being singletons. The specimen was unsorted PBMCs, collected around 5.4 years after starting antiretroviral therapy. All receptors derive from a woman aged 50 to 60 with HIV.

The chain carries TRBV30 and TRBJ1-2; 8 bases align to TRBD1. The junction had 16 bases not matched to a gene; V was cut back by 3 bases and J by 4 bases. Germline CDR1 reads GTSNPN; CDR2 reads SVGIG (reference sequence). The CDR3 runs to 17 residues. Here the CDR3 DNA reads TGTGCCTGGAGGCCCGGCAGGGGGCTCAATCTGCGCTATGGCTACACCTTC. It is translated as CAWRPGRGLNLRYGYTF.

V gene TRBV2 combines with J gene TRBJ2-1; 10 nucleotides line up with TRBD2. With V trimmed by 4 bases and J by 4 bases, 4 bases remained unmatched. The CDR3 has 15 amino acids. Germline V gene sequence: CDR1 SNHLY, CDR2 FYNNEI. The CDR3 DNA reads as TGTGCCAGCAGTGGAGCTAGCGGGGGTTACAATGAGCAGTTCTTC. It translates to CASSGASGGYNEQFF.

V gene TRBV2 combines with J gene TRBJ1-1; TRBD1 aligns across 8 bases. V was clipped by 2 bases and J by 5 bases; unmatched bases: 10. This CDR3 is 16 amino acids long. CDR1 is SNHLY, CDR2 FYNNEI, per germline. The CDR3 DNA reads as TGTGCCAGCAGTGAAAGCCCAGGGGGCAGAGAGACTGAAGCTTTCTTT. As protein: CASSESPGGRETEAFF.

J is TRBJ2-1 and V is TRBV7-2, with 9 nucleotides matching TRBD2. Looked up from germline, CDR1 is SGHTA and CDR2 is FQGNSA. V shed 4 bases, J shed 9 bases, and the junction held 10 bases outside the gene matches. The CDR3 consists of 15 residues. DNA of the CDR3: TGTGCCAGCAGCTGGGACGCTAGCGGGGTGGGTGAGCAGTTCTTC. It is translated as CASSWDASGVGEQFF.

J is TRBJ1-6 and V is TRBV2; 7 nucleotides match TRBD1. The V gene's germline CDR1 is SNHLY and CDR2 FYNNEI. There are 16 residues in the CDR3. The trim removed 3 bases at V and 4 bases at J, leaving 6 bases unmatched. CDR3 protein: CASSEKAGGYNSPLHF. Here the CDR3 DNA reads TGTGCCAGCAGTGAGAAGGCAGGGGGTTATAATTCACCCCTCCACTTT.

This chain uses TRBV27 with TRBJ1-1; tentative D call: TRBD1 (5 bases). The germline V gene encodes CDR1 MNHEY and CDR2 SMNVEV (reference sequence). V gave up 3 bases and J gave up 1 base, with 12 bases separating them. The CDR3 is 15 amino acids. The CDR3 protein is CASSLQRGTNTEAFF. The DNA for the CDR3 is TGTGCCAGCAGTTTGCAGCGAGGGACGAACACTGAAGCTTTCTTT.

The chain uses TRBV9 and TRBJ2-5, with D uncertain. The CDR3 has 15 residues. Trimming cost V 0 bases and J 0 bases, with 9 bases left between them. Germline loops: CDR1 SGDLS, CDR2 YYNGEE. Here the CDR3 DNA reads TGTGCCAGCAGCGTAGGGGGTTATTACCAAGAGACCCAGTACTTC. Protein: CASSVGGYYQETQYF.

The J gene is TRBJ2-1, the V gene TRBV10-3, with 14 bases lining up with TRBD2. CDR1 and CDR2 from the germline V gene are ENHRY and SYGVKD. CDR3 length: 18 residues. V was pared by 6 bases and J by 0 bases, with 7 bases of the junction left unmatched. The CDR3 spells CAIRGLAGGKSSYNEQFF. For the CDR3, the DNA is TGTGCCATCAGAGGACTAGCGGGGGGCAAAAGCTCCTACAATGAGCAGTTCTTC.

The gene calls are TRBV5-1 and TRBJ2-7; TRBD1 might be the D (5 bases). The CDR3 runs 12 residues. Germline CDR1 reads SGHRS; CDR2 reads YFSETQ. Trimming took 1 base from V and 5 from J, leaving 7 bases between them. This CDR3 reads CASSLQGDEQYF. CDR3 DNA sequence: TGCGCCAGCAGCTTGCAGGGCGACGAGCAGTACTTC.

The J gene is TRBJ2-5, the V gene TRBV10-3; D unclear. The CDR3 spans 11 residues. The V end was cut by 6 bases, the J end by 3 bases, with 5 bases between. Per germline, CDR1 ENHRY and CDR2 SYGVKD. CDR3 residues: CAISAEETQYF. CDR3 nucleotides: TGTGCCATCAGCGCAGAAGAGACCCAGTACTTC.

The genes are TRBV6-1 and TRBJ2-2; 10 bases agree with TRBD1. J was trimmed by 4 bases and V by 4 bases; bases with no gene match: 6. The germline CDR1 and CDR2 sequences are MNHNS and SASEGT. This CDR3 spans 16 amino acids. CDR3 nucleotide sequence: TGTGCCAGCAGTGGTGGACAGGGGGAGGCCACCGGGGAGCTGTTTTTT. Translated: CASSGGQGEATGELFF.

The V gene is TRBV19, the J gene TRBJ1-6; possibly TRBD1 for D (6 bases). Germline-derived CDR1 and CDR2 are LNHDA and SQIVND (reference sequence). Trimming removed 5 bases from V and 11 bases from J, with 16 bases in between. The CDR3 extends over 14 amino acids. CDR3 in amino acids: CASSAAGDSAPLHF. The CDR3 DNA follows: TGTGCCAGTAGTGCCGCAGGGGATTCAGCACCCCTCCACTTT.

The CDR3 sequence: CASSSRTSADTQYF. The CDR3 DNA follows: TGTGCCAGCAGCTCCCGGACTAGTGCGGATACGCAGTATTTT. The gene calls are TRBV5-6 and TRBJ2-3, with TRBD2 identical over 7 bases. The CDR3 sequence is 14 residues long. Germline lookup yields CDR1 SGHDT and CDR2 YYEEEE. The J segment lost 6 bases and the V segment lost 3 bases, leaving 7 bases of the junction unmatched. Full variable domain (remainder filled in from reference TRBV5-6 and TRBJ2-3): DAGVTQSPTHLIKTRGQQVTLRCSPKSGHDTVSWYQQALGQGPQFIFQYYEEEERQRGNFPDRFSGHQFPNYSSELNVNALLLGDSALYLCASSSRTSADTQYFGPGTRLTVL.

The DNA for the CDR3 is TGTGCCAGTGACCGAACGACAGCTTCTAACTATGGCTACACCTTC. This sequence encodes CASDRTTASNYGYTF. The chain recombines TRBV5-8 with TRBJ1-2; tentative D call: TRBD1 (5 bases). V gave up 8 bases and J gave up 0 bases, with 17 bases separating them. Germline V gives CDR1 SGHTS, CDR2 YDEGEE. The CDR3 covers 15 residues.

V and J are TRBV6-5 and TRBJ1-2, with TRBD1 as a possible D gene (6 bases). The CDR3 is 15 residues long. V was cut by 5 bases and J by 8 bases, with 21 bases left in between. The germline CDR1 and CDR2 sequences are MNHEY and SVGAGI. CDR3 nucleotide sequence: TGTGCCAGCAGTCGTCCCGGGACACATAAGATGGGCTACACCTTC. This gives the protein CASSRPGTHKMGYTF.

This chain uses TRBV7-9 with TRBJ1-2; unclear D gene. V lost 5 bases and J lost 2, with 12 bases in between. Germline V gene data show CDR1 as SEHNR and CDR2 as FQNEAQ (reference sequence). The CDR3 covers 14 residues. CDR3 sequence reads: CASSPRLINYGYTF. CDR3 bases: TGTGCCAGCAGCCCGAGGCTGATAAACTATGGCTACACCTTC.

This chain links TRBV10-3 with TRBJ1-4; 7 nucleotides align to TRBD1. The CDR3 loop spans 15 amino acids. Germline V gene sequence: CDR1 ENHRY, CDR2 SYGVKD. With V trimmed by 2 bases and J by 5 bases, 5 bases remained unmatched. The CDR3: CAISETMTGNEKLFF. The CDR3, as DNA: TGTGCCATCAGTGAGACCATGACAGGGAATGAAAAACTGTTTTTT.

This sequence joins TRBV21-1 and TRBJ1-1. TRBV21-1 is a documented pseudogene. The CDR3 spans 14 residues. The CDR3: CAEVVGGKNTEAFF. The CDR3 coding sequence is TGTGCCGAGGTGGTTGGGGGGAAGAACACTGAAGCTTTCTTT.

DNA of the CDR3: TGTGCCAGCGGAGGGACCTATGGGGATGAAAAACTGTTTTTT. It codes for CASGGTYGDEKLFF. The gene calls are TRBV6-6 and TRBJ1-4; D perhaps matches TRBD1 (5 bases). Germline lookup yields CDR1 MNHNY and CDR2 SVGAGI (reference sequence). Trimming left V 8 bases short and J 6 bases short, with 16 bases between. The CDR3 extends over 14 amino acids.

This clone was seen only once. The chain links TRBV18 to TRBJ2-1, with a weak D call TRBD1 (5 bases). Per the germline V gene, CDR1 is KGHSH and CDR2 is LQKENI. Trimming removed 3 bases from V and 0 bases from J, with 9 bases in between. There are 15 residues in the CDR3. The CDR3, as DNA: TGTGCCAGCTCACCCCAGGGTCCCTCCTACAATGAGCAGTTCTTC. Translated: CASSPQGPSYNEQFF.

The chain has TRBV5-8 and TRBJ2-7; 9 bases agree with TRBD1. The CDR3 has 14 residues. V trimming: 4 bases; J trimming: 3 bases; junction bases outside the gene matches: 5. CDR1 is SGHTS, CDR2 YDEGEE, per germline. CDR3 DNA sequence: TGTGCCAGCAGCGGAGGGGACAGGGTCTACGAGCAGTACTTC. Residues: CASSGGDRVYEQYF.

The rearrangement joins TRBV18 to TRBJ2-7; 7 nucleotides align to TRBD1. In germline, CDR1 is KGHSH, CDR2 LQKENI. The CDR3 is 13 residues long. V was clipped by 6 bases and J by 3 bases; unmatched bases: 5. The CDR3 is CASSLGQLYEQYF. CDR3 DNA: TGTGCCAGCTCTCTGGGACAGCTCTACGAGCAGTACTTC.

The genes are TRBV5-5 and TRBJ2-4; D is ambiguous. Trimming shortened V by 4 bases and J by 1 base, and 12 bases separated the two germline ends. The length of the CDR3 is 15 residues. Germline CDR1 reads SGHKS; CDR2 reads YYEKEE (reference sequence). The CDR3 DNA follows: TGTGCCAGCAGCCCCTTAGGTGGGGCCAAAAACATTCAGTACTTC. As protein: CASSPLGGAKNIQYF.

The chain recombines TRBV6-1 with TRBJ2-5; 14 nucleotides agree with TRBD2. This CDR3 has 15 amino acids. The germline gives CDR1 MNHNS, CDR2 SASEGT. V shed 6 bases, J shed 6 bases, and the junction held 6 bases outside the gene matches. CDR3 residues: CASRMTSGGAKTQYF. CDR3 DNA sequence: TGTGCCAGCAGAATGACTAGCGGGGGGGCGAAGACCCAGTACTTC.

The sample holds one count of this clone. V usage is TRBV20-1 and J usage is TRBJ1-2; D unresolved. With 6 bases removed from V and 4 bases from J, the gap between germline ends came to 9 bases. Germline assignment: CDR1 DFQATT and CDR2 SNEGSKA (reference sequence). The length of the CDR3 is 11 residues. CDR3: CSAPRSYGYTF. In DNA, the CDR3 is TGCAGTGCGCCCCGCAGCTATGGCTACACCTTC.

This rearrangement joins TRBV14 to TRBJ2-7; TRBD2 is a possible D gene (6 bases). The germline V gene encodes CDR1 SGHDN and CDR2 FVKESK. V gave up 6 bases and J gave up 3 bases, with 21 bases separating them. This CDR3 has 16 residues. CDR3 nucleotides: TGTGCCAGCAGTTTCAGGGCGGAGGGGACCCTCTACGAGCAGTACTTC. As protein: CASSFRAEGTLYEQYF.

The gene calls are TRBV5-4 and TRBJ2-3; TRBD1 aligns across 8 bases. The CDR3 has 16 amino acids. Germline CDR1 is SGHNT and CDR2 is YYREEE (reference sequence). J gave up 3 bases and V 0 bases, and 6 bases lay outside the gene matches. As DNA, the CDR3 is TGTGCCAGCAGCTTGGGACAGGGGAGGCGAACAGATACGCAGTATTTT. Translating gives CASSLGQGRRTDTQYF.

The rearrangement uses TRBV19 and TRBJ1-5, with D perhaps matching TRBD1 (5 bases). There are 14 residues in the CDR3. The germline gives CDR1 LNHDA, CDR2 SQIVND (reference sequence). V was pared by 7 bases and J by 3 bases, with 13 bases between. DNA of the CDR3: TGTGCCAGTACCCCGGGGACGGCCAATCAGCCCCAGCATTTT. Protein sequence: CASTPGTANQPQHF.

V and J are TRBV6-5 and TRBJ2-1; TRBD1 agrees at 10 bases. Germline V CDR1 and CDR2: MNHEY, SVGAGI. The length of the CDR3 is 14 residues. With 2 bases clipped from V and 7 bases from J, the junction kept 2 bases outside the gene matches. The CDR3 DNA is TGTGCCAGCAGTTACCAGGGACAGGGGAATGAGCAGTTCTTC. Encoded protein: CASSYQGQGNEQFF.

The rearrangement links TRBV2 to TRBJ1-5; TRBD1 might be the D (6 bases). The CDR3 covers 15 residues. Germline CDR1 reads SNHLY; CDR2 reads FYNNEI. V gave up 7 bases and J gave up 2 bases, with 15 bases separating them. The CDR3 nucleotides are TGTGCCAGCACCCAAGGGGGTGTTGGCAATCAGCCCCAGCATTTT. It specifies CASTQGGVGNQPQHF.